The present entry profiles one TCR beta chain with its context. Its antigen is still unknown. The CDR3 has 13 amino acids. Per germline, CDR1 DFQATT and CDR2 SNEGSKA (reference sequence). The use of a sample-barcoded 5' primer and a J-beta primer mix characterized a second PCR of roughly 7 to 11 cycles. TCRdb recomputed calls from the 5' RACE reads with MiXCR, one row per CDR3 protein. The sample shows some 1,000,000 distinct CDR3 sequences, around 25% of them seen only once. This sample stems from a study of blood T cells in healthy people across ages. The study, taken as a whole, reports: Any conclusive comparison of naive versus antigen-experienced cells was prevented by using unsorted PBMCs.

These data also formed part of another study, on T cells of mothers and their children. That report adds: Related and unrelated pairs show similar shaping of TCR recombination output by thymic selection. Related mother-child pairs shared marginally more repertoire than unrelated pairs, though not significantly. No clone of persistent microchimeric T cells was detected.

The sample was blood. This TCR was sampled from a girl aged 2 to 10 in good health. This chain uses TRBV20-1 with TRBJ2-5; a weak D match, TRBD2 (5 bases). The closer fit of TRBJ2-7 to the DNA end suggests the J call may be wrong. DNA of the CDR3: TGCAGTGCTAGAGATACACTAGCCTACGAGCAGTACTTC. This codes for CSARDTLAYEQYF.